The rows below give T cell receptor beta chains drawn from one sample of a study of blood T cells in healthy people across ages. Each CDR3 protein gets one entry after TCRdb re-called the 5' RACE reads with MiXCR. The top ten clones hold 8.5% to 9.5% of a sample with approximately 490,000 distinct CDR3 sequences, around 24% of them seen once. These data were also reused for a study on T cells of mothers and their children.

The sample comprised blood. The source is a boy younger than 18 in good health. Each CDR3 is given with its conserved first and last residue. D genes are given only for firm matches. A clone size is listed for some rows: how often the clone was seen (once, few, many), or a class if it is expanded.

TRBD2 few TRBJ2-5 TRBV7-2 CASSLAPGLVGETQYF TGTGCCAGCAGCTTAGCTCCGGGACTAGTAGGAGAGACCCAGTACTTC
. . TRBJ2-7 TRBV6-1 CASSRAGYLAATYEQYF TGTGCCAGCAGCCGTGCCGGATATTTAGCAGCTACCTACGAGCAGTACTTC
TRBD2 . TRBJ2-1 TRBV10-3 CAISERAGGDEQFF TGTGCCATCAGTGAGAGAGCGGGAGGAGATGAGCAGTTCTTC
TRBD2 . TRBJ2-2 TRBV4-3 CASSSRSLAGGANTGELFF TGCGCCAGCAGCTCGAGAAGCCTAGCGGGGGGCGCGAACACCGGGGAGCTGTTTTTT
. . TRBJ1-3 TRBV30 CAWRRYGNTIYF TGTGCCTGGAGACGTTACGGAAACACCATATATTTT
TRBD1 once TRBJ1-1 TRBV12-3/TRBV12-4 CASTKQGGGTEAFF TGTGCCAGCACCAAACAGGGGGGAGGCACTGAAGCTTTCTTT
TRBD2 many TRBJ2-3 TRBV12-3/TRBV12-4 CASSLTSGRADTQYF TGTGCCAGCAGTTTAACTAGCGGGAGGGCAGATACGCAGTATTTT
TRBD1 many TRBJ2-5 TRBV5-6 CASSLATGGETQYF TGTGCCAGCAGCTTGGCGACAGGGGGGGAGACCCAGTACTTC
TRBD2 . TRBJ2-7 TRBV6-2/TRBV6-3 CASSQRLGTRNEQYF TGTGCCAGCAGTCAGCGCCTCGGGACTAGAAACGAGCAGTACTTC
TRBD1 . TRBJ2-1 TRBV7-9 CASSPTGVDEQFF TGTGCCAGCAGCCCGACAGGGGTCGATGAGCAGTTCTTC
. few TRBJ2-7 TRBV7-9 CASAPGRQNEQYF TGTGCCAGCGCCCCGGGGCGGCAGAACGAGCAGTACTTC
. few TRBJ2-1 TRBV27 CASSLDYASSYNEQFF TGTGCCAGCAGTTTGGACTACGCCAGCTCCTACAATGAGCAGTTCTTC
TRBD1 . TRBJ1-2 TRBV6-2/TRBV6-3 CASKTGSYGYTF TGTGCCAGCAAGACAGGGTCGTATGGCTACACCTTC
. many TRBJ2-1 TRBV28 CASSFRDWNGEQFF TGTGCCAGCAGTTTCCGGGACTGGAACGGTGAGCAGTTCTTC
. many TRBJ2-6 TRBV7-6 CASSLRAGANVLTF TGTGCCAGCAGCTTGAGGGCTGGGGCCAACGTCCTGACTTTC
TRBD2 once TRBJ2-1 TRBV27 CASSSWSGGTGANEQFF TGTGCCAGCAGTTCTTGGAGCGGGGGAACGGGAGCCAATGAGCAGTTCTTC
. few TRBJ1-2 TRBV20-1 CSADNRDHYGYTF TGCAGTGCTGATAACAGGGATCACTATGGCTACACCTTC
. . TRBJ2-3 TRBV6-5 CASSYSIAGQGGADTQYF TGTGCCAGCAGTTACTCGATAGCGGGACAGGGCGGTGCAGATACGCAGTATTTT
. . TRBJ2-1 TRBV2 CASSVPSGNNEQFF TGTGCCAGCAGTGTTCCATCGGGCAACAATGAGCAGTTCTTC
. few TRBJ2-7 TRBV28 CASSLFRSTYEQYF TGTGCCAGCAGTTTGTTCCGGAGTACCTACGAGCAGTACTTC
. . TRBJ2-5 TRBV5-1 CASSLGVQLETQYF TGCGCCAGCAGCTTGGGGGTGCAACTGGAGACCCAGTACTTC
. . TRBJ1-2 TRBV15 CATSRAANYGYTF TGTGCCACCAGCAGAGCAGCTAACTATGGCTACACCTTC
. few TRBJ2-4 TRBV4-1 CASSQDPSDSLNIQYF TGCGCCAGCAGCCAAGATCCATCAGACAGTTTAAACATTCAGTACTTC
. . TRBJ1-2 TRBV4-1 CASNPGLRFYGYTF TGCGCCAGCAACCCTGGGCTCCGATTCTATGGCTACACCTTC
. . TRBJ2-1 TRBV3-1 CASSQDESTYNEQFF TGTGCCAGCAGCCAAGATGAGTCTACCTACAATGAGCAGTTCTTC